The 2 T cell receptor beta chains below were found in one sample sequenced in a study of vaccination and CD4 T cells after COVID-19. Stated treatment: roughly 11-day PBMC culture with coronavirus spike peptide pools or control peptides (ViraFEST assay). These receptors' antigens are unknown. The Oncomine TCR Beta short-read assay was what sequenced the DNA obtained from cultured CD4+ T cells. TCRdb passed the PCR reads through MiXCR, listing each CDR3 protein once. Here the sample spans over 15,000 distinct CDR3 sequences, roughly 43% being singletons. Sequenced material: CD4+ T cells from blood, cultured in vitro, taken before SARS-CoV-2 vaccination. All receptors derive from a human donor who had recovered from COVID-19.

The V call is TRBV11-3, the J call TRBJ2-1, with 10 bases aligning to TRBD1. Germline V gives CDR1 SGHNT, CDR2 YENEEA. This CDR3 contains 15 residues. J gave up 7 bases and V 5 bases, and 8 bases lay outside the gene matches. CDR3 sequence (DNA): TGTGCCAGCAGCCCCGGGACAGGGGCCGGGAATGAGCAGTTCTTC. This encodes CASSPGTGAGNEQFF.

V and J are TRBV7-3 and TRBJ2-2; D gene unclear. This CDR3 is built from 14 residues. Between the trimmed V and J ends, which lost 1 base and 4 bases, there was a span of 7 bases. Germline V gene data show CDR1 as SGHTA and CDR2 as FQGTGA. The CDR3 is CASSLRRSTGELFF. The CDR3 DNA reads TGTGCCAGCAGCTTAAGGCGTAGCACCGGGGAGCTGTTTTTT.